This TCR beta chain was recorded in a study of blood T cell repertoires in COVID-19. Turning to the study itself: Sites in the United States, Italy and Spain provided acute and convalescent COVID-19 samples. Sample material is recorded as cDNA or gDNA derived from T cells, B-cell-depleted T cells, or PBMCs.

Authors' analysis steps: It was from reference gene primer amplification that nucleated cell counts were estimated. Generated by immunoSEQ multiplex PCR, the TCRdb table keeps only in-frame clones and is missing some. V and J calls plus clone size are reproduced from that table; the DNA served to infer D and trimming. The sample lists roughly 290,000 clones; approximately 90% were seen once. The germline V gene encodes CDR1 ENHRY and CDR2 SYGVKD. V was shortened by 3 bases and J by 1 base, with 9 bases between the two germline ends. CDR3 size: 14 residues. The chain carries TRBV10-3 and TRBJ1-1; D is unclear. This TCR came from a man aged 30-40 years with acute or convalescent COVID-19. What was sequenced was peripheral blood. The DNA of the CDR3 is TGTGCCATCAGTGAAGAGGGAAGGAACACTGAAGCTTTCTTT. Translation gives CAISEEGRNTEAFF.